The T cell receptor beta chain under discussion was sequenced for a study of yellow fever vaccine responses in identical twins. Study outcomes and limitations: Reportedly, twins' vaccine T cell responses looked partly convergent and partly personalized.

TCRdb reanalysed the RT-PCR reads using MiXCR and keeps one entry per CDR3 protein. The sample carries about 3,600 distinct CDR3 sequences, about 80% recorded once. A note on this clonotype: Its antigen remains unidentified. Compared with germline, one end of the junction differs, possibly owing to a read error.

CDR3 size: 16 residues. CDR1 and CDR2 from the germline V gene are SGHKS and YYEKEE (reference sequence). The rearrangement joins TRBV5-5 to TRBJ2-1; possibly TRBD1 for D (6 bases). This TCR was recovered from a woman younger than 35 who received the yellow fever vaccine. The sample here was T cells from blood (PBMCs), unsorted or a sorted subset (not recorded which), taken before or after yellow fever vaccination (not recorded which). CDR3: CASSSARDTTHNEQFF. For the CDR3, the DNA is TGCGCCAGCAGCTCGGCCCGGGACACCACCCACAATGAGCAGTTCTTC.